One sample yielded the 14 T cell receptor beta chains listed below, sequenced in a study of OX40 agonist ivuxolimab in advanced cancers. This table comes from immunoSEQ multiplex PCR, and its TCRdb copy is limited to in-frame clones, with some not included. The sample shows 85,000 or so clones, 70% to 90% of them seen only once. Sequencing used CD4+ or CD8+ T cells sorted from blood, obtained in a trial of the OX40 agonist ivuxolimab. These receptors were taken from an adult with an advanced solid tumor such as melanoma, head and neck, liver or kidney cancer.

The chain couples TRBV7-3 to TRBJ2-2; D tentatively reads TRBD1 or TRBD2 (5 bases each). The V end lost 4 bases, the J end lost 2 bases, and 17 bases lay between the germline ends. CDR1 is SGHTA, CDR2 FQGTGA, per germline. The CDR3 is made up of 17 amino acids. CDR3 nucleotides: TGTGCCAGCAGCTCCCCATCGGGGCAGCTCAACACCGGGGAGCTGTTTTTT. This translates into CASSSPSGQLNTGELFF.

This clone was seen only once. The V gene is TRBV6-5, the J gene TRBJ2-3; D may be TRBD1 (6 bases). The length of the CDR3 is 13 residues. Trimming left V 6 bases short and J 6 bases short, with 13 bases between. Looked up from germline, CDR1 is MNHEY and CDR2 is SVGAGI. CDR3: CASSKGDKDTQYF. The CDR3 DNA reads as TGTGCCAGCAGCAAAGGGGACAAGGATACGCAGTATTTT.

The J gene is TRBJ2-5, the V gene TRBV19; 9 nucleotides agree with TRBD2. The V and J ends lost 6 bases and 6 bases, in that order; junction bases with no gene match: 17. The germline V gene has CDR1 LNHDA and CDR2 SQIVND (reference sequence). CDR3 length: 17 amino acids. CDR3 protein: CASSPQGGGARAQTQYF. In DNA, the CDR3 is TGTGCCAGTAGCCCACAGGGCGGGGGGGCCAGAGCCCAGACCCAGTACTTC. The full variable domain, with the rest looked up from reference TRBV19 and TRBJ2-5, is DGGITQSPKYLFRKEGQNVTLSCEQNLNHDAMYWYRQDPGQGLRLIYYSQIVNDFQKGDIAEGYSVSREKKESFPLTVTSAQKNPTAFYLCASSPQGGGARAQTQYFGPGTRLLVL.

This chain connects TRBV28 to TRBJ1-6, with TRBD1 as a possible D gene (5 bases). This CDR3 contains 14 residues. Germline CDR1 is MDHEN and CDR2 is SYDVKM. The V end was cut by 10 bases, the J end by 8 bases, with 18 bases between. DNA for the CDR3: TGTGCCACCGAGACAGTCCCAACGGATTCACCCCTCCACTTT. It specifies CATETVPTDSPLHF.

The CDR3 loop is CASSLNPGGDQETQYF. The CDR3 DNA reads as TGTGCCAGCAGCTTAAATCCAGGGGGAGACCAAGAGACCCAGTACTTC. The rearrangement uses TRBV7-9 and TRBJ2-5; 7 nucleotides match TRBD1. Germline CDR1 and CDR2: SEHNR and FQNEAQ (reference sequence). V was clipped by 2 bases and J by 0 bases; unmatched bases: 6. CDR3 size: 16 residues.

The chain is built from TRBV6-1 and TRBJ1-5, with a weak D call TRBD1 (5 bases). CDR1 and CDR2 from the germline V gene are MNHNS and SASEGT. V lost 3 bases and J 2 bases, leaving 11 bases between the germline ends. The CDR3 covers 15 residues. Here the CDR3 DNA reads TGTGCCAGCAGTGACCAAGGGGTGGGCAATCAGCCCCAGCATTTT. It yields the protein CASSDQGVGNQPQHF.

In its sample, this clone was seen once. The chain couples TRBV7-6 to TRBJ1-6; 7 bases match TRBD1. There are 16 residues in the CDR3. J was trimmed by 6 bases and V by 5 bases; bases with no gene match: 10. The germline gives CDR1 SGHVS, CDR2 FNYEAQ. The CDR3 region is CASSPDRASLNSPLHF. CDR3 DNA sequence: TGTGCCAGCAGCCCCGACAGGGCCTCCCTTAATTCACCCCTCCACTTT.

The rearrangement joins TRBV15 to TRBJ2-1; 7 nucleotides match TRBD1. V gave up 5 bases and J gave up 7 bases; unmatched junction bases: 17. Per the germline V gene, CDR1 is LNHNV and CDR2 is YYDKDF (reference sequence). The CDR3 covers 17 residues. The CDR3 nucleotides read TGTGCCACCAGCGTACCCCACGGAAAGGGGGCTAGAAATGAGCAGTTCTTC. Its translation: CATSVPHGKGARNEQFF.

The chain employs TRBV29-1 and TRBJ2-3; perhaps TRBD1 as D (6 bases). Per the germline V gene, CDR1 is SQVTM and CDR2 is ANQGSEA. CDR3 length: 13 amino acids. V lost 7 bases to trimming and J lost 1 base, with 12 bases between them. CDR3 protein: CSAGEGGTDTQYF. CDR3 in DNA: TGCAGCGCCGGCGAGGGGGGCACAGATACGCAGTATTTT.

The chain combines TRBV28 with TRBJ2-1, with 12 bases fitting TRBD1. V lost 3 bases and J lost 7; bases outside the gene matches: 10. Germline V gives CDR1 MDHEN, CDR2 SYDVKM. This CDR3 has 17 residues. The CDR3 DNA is TGTGCCAGCAGTTTTAGGTATCGGGACAGGGGGCCTAATGAGCAGTTCTTC. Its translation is CASSFRYRDRGPNEQFF. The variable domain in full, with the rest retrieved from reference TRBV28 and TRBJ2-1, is DVKVTQSSRYLVKRTGEKVFLECVQDMDHENMFWYRQDPGLGLRLIYFSYDVKMKEKGDIPEGYSVSREKKERFSLILESASTNQTSMYLCASSFRYRDRGPNEQFFGPGTRLTVL.

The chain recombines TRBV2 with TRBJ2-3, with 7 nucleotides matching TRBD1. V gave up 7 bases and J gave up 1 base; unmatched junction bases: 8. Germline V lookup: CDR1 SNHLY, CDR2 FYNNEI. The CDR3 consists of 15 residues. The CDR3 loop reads CASTRDSQRTDTQYF. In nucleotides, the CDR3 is TGTGCCAGCACCCGGGACAGTCAACGCACAGATACGCAGTATTTT.

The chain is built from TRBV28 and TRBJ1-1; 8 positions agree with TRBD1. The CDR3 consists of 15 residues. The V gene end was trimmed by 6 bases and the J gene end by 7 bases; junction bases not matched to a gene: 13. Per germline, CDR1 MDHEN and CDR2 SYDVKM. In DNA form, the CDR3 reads TGTGCCAGCAGCTTAAATGGGGGACAGGCGCTTGAAGCTTTCTTT. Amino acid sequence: CASSLNGGQALEAFF.

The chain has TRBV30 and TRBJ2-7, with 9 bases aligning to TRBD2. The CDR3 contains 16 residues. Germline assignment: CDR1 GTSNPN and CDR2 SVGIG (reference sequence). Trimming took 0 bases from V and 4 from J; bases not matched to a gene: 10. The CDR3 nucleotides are TGTGCCTGGAGTGTATCGGGCCTAGCGGGGAAGTACGAGCAGTACTTC. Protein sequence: CAWSVSGLAGKYEQYF.

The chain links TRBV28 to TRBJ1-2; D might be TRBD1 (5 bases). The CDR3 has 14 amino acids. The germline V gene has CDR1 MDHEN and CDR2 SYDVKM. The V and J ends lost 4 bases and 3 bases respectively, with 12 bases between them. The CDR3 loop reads CASSSGRQHYGYTF. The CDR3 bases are TGTGCCAGCAGTTCGGGAAGACAGCACTATGGCTACACCTTC.